Listed here are 21 T cell receptor beta chains from one sample, sequenced in a study of identical twins. TCRdb reprocessed the 5' RACE reads with MiXCR, giving one entry per CDR3 protein. The sample lists some 500,000 distinct CDR3 sequences; 9.6% were seen once. These data also featured in a second study, about yellow fever vaccine responses in identical twins.

The sample consisted of PBMCs. These receptors were collected from a woman under 30 in good health.

This clonotype was counted many times. The rearrangement joins TRBV6-2 or TRBV6-3 to TRBJ2-7, with TRBD2 as a possible D gene (6 bases). Trimming stripped 2 bases from V and 6 bases from J, with 11 bases between. This CDR3 region has 13 residues. The germline V gene encodes CDR1 MNHEY and CDR2 SVGEGT. DNA for the CDR3: TGTGCCAGCAGTTACCGGACTACCCTCGAGCAGTACTTC. Protein: CASSYRTTLEQYF.

This clonotype was counted between two and nine times. The chain employs TRBV15 and TRBJ2-5, with 11 bases matching TRBD2. There are 17 residues in the CDR3. Germline assignment: CDR1 LNHNV and CDR2 YYDKDF (reference sequence). V shed 2 bases and J 4 bases; nucleotides not matched to a gene: 9. In DNA, the CDR3 is TGTGCCACCAGCAGAAAAGCTAGCGGGGGGCCGGGAGAGACCCAGTACTTC. It encodes CATSRKASGGPGETQYF.

This clonotype was recorded a few times. The genes are TRBV7-9 and TRBJ2-3; D unclear. The germline V gene encodes CDR1 SEHNR and CDR2 FQNEAQ (reference sequence). The CDR3 is 16 residues long. V lost 2 bases to trimming and J lost 0 bases, with 12 bases between them. The CDR3 spells CASSLYAAISTDTQYF. The CDR3 nucleotides are TGTGCCAGCAGCTTATACGCGGCAATTAGCACAGATACGCAGTATTTT.

The V and J genes are TRBV7-8 and TRBJ2-7; 14 nucleotides line up with TRBD2. The CDR3 has 17 amino acids. J was trimmed by 2 bases and V by 5 bases; bases with no gene match: 8. Germline-derived CDR1 and CDR2 are SGHVS and FQNEAQ. The CDR3 sequence is CASSPWTSGRPAYEQYF. The CDR3 region has the DNA TGTGCCAGCAGCCCCTGGACTAGCGGGAGGCCCGCCTACGAGCAGTACTTC.

This clonotype was found a few times. The chain couples TRBV4-1 to TRBJ2-7, with 9 bases identical to TRBD2. CDR1 is MGHRA, CDR2 YSYEKL, per germline. V shed 2 bases, J shed 5 bases, and the junction held 4 bases outside the gene matches. The CDR3 covers 14 residues. In DNA, the CDR3 is TGCGCCAGCAGCCAACTAGCGGGACTCGACGAGCAGTACTTC. Protein sequence: CASSQLAGLDEQYF.

V is TRBV12-3 or TRBV12-4 and J is TRBJ1-1, with D hard to call. V lost 1 base and J lost 11, with 8 bases in between. The length of the CDR3 is 11 residues. For the CDR3, the DNA is TGTGCCAGCAGTTTAGGACCGAGGGCTTTCTTT. As protein: CASSLGPRAFF.

The V and J genes are TRBV20-1 and TRBJ2-2, with 10 bases matching TRBD2. Germline CDR1 DFQATT, CDR2 SNEGSKA (reference sequence). V shed 6 bases, J shed 0 bases, and the junction held 13 bases outside the gene matches. This CDR3 has 18 residues. CDR3 amino acids: CSASRGLAGAPNTGELFF. CDR3 DNA: TGCAGTGCCTCCCGGGGCCTAGCGGGGGCCCCGAACACCGGGGAGCTGTTTTTT.

As DNA, the CDR3 is TGCGCCAGCAGCCAAGATGGGCAGGGGGCAGCTAATGAAAAACTGTTTTTT. Amino acids: CASSQDGQGAANEKLFF. This chain joins TRBV4-1 and TRBJ1-4, with 8 positions matching TRBD1. V gave up 0 bases and J gave up 3 bases; unmatched junction bases: 6. Germline assignment: CDR1 MGHRA and CDR2 YSYEKL. This CDR3 spans 17 amino acids.

This clonotype was seen a few times. The chain recombines TRBV20-1 with TRBJ2-2; possibly TRBD1 for D (5 bases). Germline values: CDR1 DFQATT, CDR2 SNEGSKA (reference sequence). V dropped 5 bases and J dropped 4 bases, with 14 bases sitting between them. The CDR3 length is 14 residues. DNA of the CDR3: TGCAGTGCTCCACTCAGGGTTGCCACCGGGGAGCTGTTTTTT. Amino acids: CSAPLRVATGELFF.

The chain is built from TRBV7-9 and TRBJ2-1; 9 positions match TRBD1. Trimming at V came to 1 base and at J to 7 bases, leaving 11 bases not matched to a gene. Germline V gene data show CDR1 as SEHNR and CDR2 as FQNEAQ (reference sequence). The CDR3 runs 17 residues. The CDR3 sequence: CASSLVVGTGMGNEQFF. Here the CDR3 DNA reads TGTGCCAGCAGCTTAGTTGTCGGGACAGGGATGGGGAATGAGCAGTTCTTC.

The chain joins TRBV7-9 to TRBJ2-4, with TRBD2 identical over 7 bases. The CDR3 extends over 13 amino acids. V lost 0 bases, J lost 9 bases, and 2 bases stayed unmatched. CDR1 is SEHNR, CDR2 FQNEAQ, per germline (reference sequence). CDR3 nucleotides: TGTGCCAGCAGCTTAGCGGGAGGGGCCATTCAGTACTTC. It yields the protein CASSLAGGAIQYF.

This clonotype has at least ten counts. The rearrangement joins TRBV20-1 to TRBJ2-7, with 9 bases lining up with TRBD1. The junction had 18 bases not matched to a gene; V was cut back by 5 bases and J by 7 bases. The CDR3 covers 16 residues. Per germline, CDR1 DFQATT and CDR2 SNEGSKA (reference sequence). The CDR3 reads CSAYPAAGTGYREQYF. CDR3 sequence (DNA): TGCAGTGCTTACCCAGCGGCCGGGACAGGGTATCGGGAGCAGTACTTC.

The V call is TRBV7-2, the J call TRBJ2-1; 8 bases match TRBD2. Germline V gene lookup returns CDR1 SGHTA and CDR2 FQGNSA. The CDR3 loop spans 14 amino acids. Trimming took 2 bases from V and 9 from J; bases not matched to a gene: 6. The DNA for the CDR3 is TGTGCCAGCAGCTTACGGACTAGCAATGGTGAGCAGTTCTTC. This sequence encodes CASSLRTSNGEQFF. Complete variable domain (other parts from reference TRBV7-2 and TRBJ2-1): GAGVSQSPSNKVTEKGKDVELRCDPISGHTALYWYRQSLGQGLEFLIYFQGNSAPDKSGLPSDRFSAERTGGSVSTLTIQRTQQEDSAVYLCASSLRTSNGEQFFGPGTRLTVL.

The CDR3 nucleotides read TGCGCCAGCAGCCCAGGACGAGGCGGGGAGCTGTTTTTT. Amino acid sequence: CASSPGRGGELFF. The V call is TRBV5-1, the J call TRBJ2-2; D remains ambiguous. Trimming cost V 4 bases and J 7 bases, with 11 bases left between them. This CDR3 contains 13 residues. Germline V gene data show CDR1 as SGHRS and CDR2 as YFSETQ.

At least ten counts were recorded for this clonotype. This chain joins TRBV4-1 and TRBJ1-1; D ambiguous. The CDR3 contains 14 residues. V was shortened by 0 bases and J by 1 base, with 6 bases between the two germline ends. CDR1 and CDR2 (germline): MGHRA, YSYEKL. The CDR3 coding sequence is TGCGCCAGCAGCCAAGAAGAAGGGAACACTGAAGCTTTCTTT. This encodes CASSQEEGNTEAFF.

This clonotype was counted many times. The rearrangement uses TRBV6-1 and TRBJ2-3, with a weak D call TRBD2 (7 bases). CDR3 length equals 15 residues. The V gene lost 4 bases and the J gene lost 1 base, with 12 bases spanning the gap. Looked up from germline, CDR1 is MNHNS and CDR2 is SASEGT. CDR3 bases: TGTGCCAGCAGTGTCGGGGGGCCCCGCACAGATACGCAGTATTTT. It codes for CASSVGGPRTDTQYF.

This clonotype was observed once. This sequence joins TRBV18 and TRBJ2-6; the D gene is possibly TRBD1 (7 bases). Between the trimmed V and J ends, which lost 1 base and 3 bases, there was a span of 13 bases. CDR1 and CDR2 from the germline V gene are KGHSH and LQKENI. This CDR3 has 17 amino acids. DNA for the CDR3: TGTGCCAGCTCACCACAGTCAGGGGGGATTGGGGCCAACGTCCTGACTTTC. Residues: CASSPQSGGIGANVLTF.

This chain links TRBV28 with TRBJ1-1; D is uncertain. The CDR3 consists of 14 residues. V was shortened by 6 bases and J by 0 bases, with 11 bases between the two germline ends. CDR1 is MDHEN and CDR2 is SYDVKM in the germline V gene. CDR3 nucleotides: TGTGCCAGCAGCCCCCCCAGACTGAACACTGAAGCTTTCTTT. Its protein is CASSPPRLNTEAFF.

This clonotype was picked up a small number of times. The chain has TRBV9 and TRBJ2-3; D is unclear. V lost 0 bases, J lost 2 bases, and 16 bases lay in between. The CDR3 has 17 residues. Germline V gene sequence: CDR1 SGDLS, CDR2 YYNGEE. In nucleotides, the CDR3 is TGTGCCAGCAGCGTAGGAGTCGCGATTTGGGCCACAGATACGCAGTATTTT. Residues: CASSVGVAIWATDTQYF.

This clonotype has more than one count but fewer than ten. The rearrangement joins TRBV6-5 to TRBJ1-4, with D uncertain. This CDR3 spans 13 amino acids. Germline V gives CDR1 MNHEY, CDR2 SVGAGI. V lost 2 bases to trimming and J lost 6 bases, with 7 bases between them. The CDR3 sequence: CASSYARDEKLFF. The DNA for the CDR3 is TGTGCCAGCAGTTACGCGCGGGATGAAAAACTGTTTTTT.

The V call is TRBV7-9, the J call TRBJ1-1; D call uncertain. Between the trimmed V and J ends, which lost 8 bases and 2 bases, there was a span of 12 bases. CDR1 SEHNR and CDR2 FQNEAQ come from the germline V gene (reference sequence). The CDR3 runs 13 residues. CDR3 sequence reads: CASAFEQNTEAFF. In DNA, the CDR3 is TGTGCCAGCGCCTTTGAGCAAAACACTGAAGCTTTCTTT. The full variable domain, in which reference TRBV7-9 and TRBJ1-1 provide the parts outside the CDR3, is DTGVSQNPRHKITKRGQNVTFRCDPISEHNRLYWYRQTLGQGPEFLTYFQNEAQLEKSRLLSDRFSAERPKGSFSTLEIQRTEQGDSAMYLCASAFEQNTEAFFGQGTRLTVV.